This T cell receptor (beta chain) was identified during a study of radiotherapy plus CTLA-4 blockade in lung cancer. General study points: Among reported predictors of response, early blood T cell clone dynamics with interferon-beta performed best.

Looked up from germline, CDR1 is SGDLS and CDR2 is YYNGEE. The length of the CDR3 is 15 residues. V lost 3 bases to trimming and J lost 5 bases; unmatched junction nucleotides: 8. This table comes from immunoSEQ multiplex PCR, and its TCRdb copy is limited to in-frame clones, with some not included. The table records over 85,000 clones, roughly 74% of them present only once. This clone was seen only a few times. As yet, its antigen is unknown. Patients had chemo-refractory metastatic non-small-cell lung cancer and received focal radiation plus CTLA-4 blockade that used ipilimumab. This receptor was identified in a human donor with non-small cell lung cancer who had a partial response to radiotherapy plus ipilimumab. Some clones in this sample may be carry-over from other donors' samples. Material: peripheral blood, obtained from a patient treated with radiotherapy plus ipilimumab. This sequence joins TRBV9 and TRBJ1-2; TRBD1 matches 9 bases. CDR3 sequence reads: CASSDPGTGNYGYTF. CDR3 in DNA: TGTGCCAGCAGCGACCCCGGGACAGGGAATTATGGCTACACCTTC.